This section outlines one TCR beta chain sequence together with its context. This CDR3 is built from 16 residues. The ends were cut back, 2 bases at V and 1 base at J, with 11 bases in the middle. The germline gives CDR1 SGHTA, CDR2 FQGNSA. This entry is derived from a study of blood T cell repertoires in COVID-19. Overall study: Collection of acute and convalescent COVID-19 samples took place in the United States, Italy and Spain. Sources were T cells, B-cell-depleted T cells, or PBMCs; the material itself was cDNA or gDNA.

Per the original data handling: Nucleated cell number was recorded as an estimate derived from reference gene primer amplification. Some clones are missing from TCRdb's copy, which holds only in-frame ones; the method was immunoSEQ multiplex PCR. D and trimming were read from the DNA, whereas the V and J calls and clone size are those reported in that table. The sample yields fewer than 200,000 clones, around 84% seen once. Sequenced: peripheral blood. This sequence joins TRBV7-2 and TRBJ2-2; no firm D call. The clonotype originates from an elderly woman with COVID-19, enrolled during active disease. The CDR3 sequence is CASSLRVALNTGELFF. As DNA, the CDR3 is TGTGCCAGCAGCTTACGGGTAGCCCTGAACACCGGGGAGCTGTTTTTT.